At least ten counts were recorded for the clone carrying this T cell receptor beta chain. This entry belongs to a study of regulatory T cells in long-lasting Graves disease. With iRepertoire HTBI primers and Arm-PCR of CDR3 regions, TCR beta libraries were built. Each CDR3 protein gets one entry after TCRdb re-called the multiplex PCR reads with MiXCR. Of more than 300,000 distinct CDR3 sequences listed, around 15% were seen once; the top ten hold roughly 20%. Time point of the sample: newly diagnosed GD, antithyroid drugs for less than 3 months. The TCR library used RNA extracted from PBMCs. The CDR3 totals 17 residues. Trimming stripped 3 bases from V and 4 bases from J, with 22 bases between. Germline V lookup: CDR1 MNHEY, CDR2 SMNVEV (reference sequence).

V is TRBV27 and J is TRBJ2-7, with TRBD2 as a possible D gene (7 bases). The sequencing used peripheral blood mononuclear cells (PBMCs), collected at new diagnosis, from a patient treated with antithyroid drugs. The origin of this receptor is a female donor with Graves disease. The CDR3 sequence is CASSFGGSGKGDYEQYF. The CDR3 coding sequence is TGTGCCAGCAGTTTTGGGGGGAGCGGGAAGGGGGATTACGAGCAGTACTTC.